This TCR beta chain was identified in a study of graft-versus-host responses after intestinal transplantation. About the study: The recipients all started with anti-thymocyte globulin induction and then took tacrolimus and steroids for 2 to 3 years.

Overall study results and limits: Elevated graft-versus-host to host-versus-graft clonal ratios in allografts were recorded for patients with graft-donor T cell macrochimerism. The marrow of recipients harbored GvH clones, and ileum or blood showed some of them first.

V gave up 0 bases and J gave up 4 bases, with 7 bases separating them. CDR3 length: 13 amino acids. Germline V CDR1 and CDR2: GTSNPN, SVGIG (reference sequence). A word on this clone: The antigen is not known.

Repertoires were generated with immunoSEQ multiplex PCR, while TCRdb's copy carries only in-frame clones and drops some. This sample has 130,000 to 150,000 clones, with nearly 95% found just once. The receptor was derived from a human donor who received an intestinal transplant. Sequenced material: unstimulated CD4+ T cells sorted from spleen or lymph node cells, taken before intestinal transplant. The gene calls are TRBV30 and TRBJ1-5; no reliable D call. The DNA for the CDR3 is TGTGCCTGGAGTGTTGTGGGGAATCAGCCCCAGCATTTT. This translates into CAWSVVGNQPQHF.